This TCR beta chain is from a study of cytotoxic CD8 clonotypes in ibrutinib-treated CLL. General study findings and limits: At the start, clonality exceeded age-matched healthy donors and followed circulating CD8+ T-cell counts. Sustained-remission and progressing patients were not sampled at matched times.

Profiling relied on immunoSEQ multiplex PCR, and the TCRdb table lists in-frame clones only, not all of them. The table has about 140,000 clones, approximately 75% seen once. Germline V gene data show CDR1 as SGHAT and CDR2 as FQNNGV. This CDR3 spans 15 amino acids. V dropped 5 bases and J dropped 4; count of bases not matched to a gene: 4. As for this clone: The antigen remains unidentified.

This specimen was PBMCs, taken after 12 months of ibrutinib treatment. This receptor was taken from a human donor with chronic lymphocytic leukemia. The chain links TRBV11-2 to TRBJ2-1; TRBD2 agrees at 11 bases. CDR3 region: CASSISGGAYNEQFF. DNA for the CDR3: TGTGCCAGCAGCATTAGCGGGGGGGCTTACAATGAGCAGTTCTTC.